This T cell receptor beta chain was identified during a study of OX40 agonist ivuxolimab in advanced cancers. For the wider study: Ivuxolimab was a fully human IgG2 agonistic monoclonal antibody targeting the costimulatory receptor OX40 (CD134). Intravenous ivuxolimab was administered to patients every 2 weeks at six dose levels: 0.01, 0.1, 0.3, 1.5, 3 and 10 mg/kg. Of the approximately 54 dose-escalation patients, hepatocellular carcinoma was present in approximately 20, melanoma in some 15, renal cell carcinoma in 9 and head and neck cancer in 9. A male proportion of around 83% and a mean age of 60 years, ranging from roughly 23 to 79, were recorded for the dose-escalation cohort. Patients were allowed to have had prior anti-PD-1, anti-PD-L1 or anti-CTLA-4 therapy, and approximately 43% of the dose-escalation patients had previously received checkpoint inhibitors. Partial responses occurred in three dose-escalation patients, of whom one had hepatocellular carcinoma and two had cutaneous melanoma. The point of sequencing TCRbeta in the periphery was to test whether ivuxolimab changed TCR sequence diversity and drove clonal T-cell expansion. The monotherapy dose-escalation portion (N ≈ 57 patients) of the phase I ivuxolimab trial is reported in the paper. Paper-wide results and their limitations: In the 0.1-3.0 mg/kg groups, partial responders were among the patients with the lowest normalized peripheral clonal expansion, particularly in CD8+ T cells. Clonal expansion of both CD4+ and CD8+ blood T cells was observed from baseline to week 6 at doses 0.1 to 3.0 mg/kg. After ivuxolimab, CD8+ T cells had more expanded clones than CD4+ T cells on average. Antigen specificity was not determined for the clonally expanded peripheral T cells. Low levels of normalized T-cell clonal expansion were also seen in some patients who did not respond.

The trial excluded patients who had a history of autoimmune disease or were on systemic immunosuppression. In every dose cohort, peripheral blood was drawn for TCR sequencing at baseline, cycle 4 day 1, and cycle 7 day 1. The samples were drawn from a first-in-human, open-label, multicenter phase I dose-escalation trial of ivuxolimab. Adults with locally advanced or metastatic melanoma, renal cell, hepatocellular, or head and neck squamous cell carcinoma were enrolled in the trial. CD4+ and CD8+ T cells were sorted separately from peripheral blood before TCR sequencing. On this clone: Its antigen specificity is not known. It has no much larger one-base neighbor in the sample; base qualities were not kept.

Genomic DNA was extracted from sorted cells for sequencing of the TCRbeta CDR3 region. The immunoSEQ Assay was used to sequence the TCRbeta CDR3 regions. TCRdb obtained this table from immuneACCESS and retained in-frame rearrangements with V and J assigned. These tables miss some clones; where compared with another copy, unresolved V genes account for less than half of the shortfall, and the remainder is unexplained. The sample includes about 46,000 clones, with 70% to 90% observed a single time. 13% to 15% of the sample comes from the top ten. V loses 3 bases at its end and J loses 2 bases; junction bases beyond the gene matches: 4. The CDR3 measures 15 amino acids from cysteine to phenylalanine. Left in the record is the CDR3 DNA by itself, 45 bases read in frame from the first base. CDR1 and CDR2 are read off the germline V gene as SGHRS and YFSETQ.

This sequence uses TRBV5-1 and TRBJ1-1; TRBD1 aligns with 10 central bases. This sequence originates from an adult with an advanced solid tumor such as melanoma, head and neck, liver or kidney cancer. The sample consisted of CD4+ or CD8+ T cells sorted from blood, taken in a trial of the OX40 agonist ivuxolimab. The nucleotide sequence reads TGCGCCAGCAGCTCGTGGGACAGGGGAAACACTGAAGCTTTCTTT. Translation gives CASSSWDRGNTEAFF.